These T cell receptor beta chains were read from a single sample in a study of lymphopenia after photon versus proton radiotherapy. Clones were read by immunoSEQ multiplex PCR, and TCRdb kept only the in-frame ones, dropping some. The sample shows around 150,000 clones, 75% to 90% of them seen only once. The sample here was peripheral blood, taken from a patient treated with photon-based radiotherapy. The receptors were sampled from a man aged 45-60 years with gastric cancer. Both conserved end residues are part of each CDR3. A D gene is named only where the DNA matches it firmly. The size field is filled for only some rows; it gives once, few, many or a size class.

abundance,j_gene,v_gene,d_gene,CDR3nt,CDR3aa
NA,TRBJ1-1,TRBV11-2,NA,TGTGCCAGCAGTCTTACTAGGGGAACTGAAGCTTTCTTT,CASSLTRGTEAFF
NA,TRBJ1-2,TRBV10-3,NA,TGTGCCATCAGTGAGTCGACGGAAGATGGCTACACCTTC,CAISESTEDGYTF
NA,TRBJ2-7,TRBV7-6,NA,TGTGCCAGCAGCTTAATGGCAGACGGCGAGCAGTACTTC,CASSLMADGEQYF
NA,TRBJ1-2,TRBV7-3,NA,TGTGCCAGCAGCCCACAGGGCTCTGGGTATGGCTACACCTTC,CASSPQGSGYGYTF
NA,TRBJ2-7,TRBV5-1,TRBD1,TGCGCCAGCAGCCCCACCCCTACAGGGGACGAGCAGTACTTC,CASSPTPTGDEQYF
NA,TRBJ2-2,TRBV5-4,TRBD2,TGTGCCAGCAGCACTCTAGCAGGACTAGCGGAATCAACCGGGGAGCTGTTTTTT,CASSTLAGLAESTGELFF
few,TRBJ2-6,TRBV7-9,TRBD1,TGTGCCAGCAGCTTCCTGCAGGGGGCTGGGGCCAACGTCCTGACTTTC,CASSFLQGAGANVLTF
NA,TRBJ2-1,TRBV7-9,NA,TGTGCCAGCAGCTCTACTACCGGGAGTATAAATGAGCAGTTCTTC,CASSSTTGSINEQFF
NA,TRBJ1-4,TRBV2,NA,TGTGCCAGCAGTGCAGGGATAAGGAATGAAAAACTGTTTTTT,CASSAGIRNEKLFF
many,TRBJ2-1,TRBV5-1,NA,TGCGCCAGCAGCTTGGGAAACAATGAGCAGTTCTTC,CASSLGNNEQFF
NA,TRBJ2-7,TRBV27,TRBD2,TGTGCCAGCAGTTTCGGGACTAGCGGGATCTCTCTCCCCCGCTACGAGCAGTACTTC,CASSFGTSGISLPRYEQYF
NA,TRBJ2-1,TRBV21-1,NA,TGTGCCAGCAGCAGGGCAGACAAGCAGTTCTTC,CASSRADKQFF
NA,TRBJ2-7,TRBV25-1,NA,TGTGCCAGCAGTGAAGTCGGGGGCGGGACATTATACGAGCAGTACTTC,CASSEVGGGTLYEQYF
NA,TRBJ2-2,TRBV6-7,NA,TGTGCCAGCAGTTACTCGAAGGGGTCGGTGCCCGGGGAGCTGTTTTTT,CASSYSKGSVPGELFF
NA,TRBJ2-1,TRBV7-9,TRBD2,TGTGCCAGCAGCCCAGAACAAGCGGGAGCGGGTGAGCAGTTCTTC,CASSPEQAGAGEQFF
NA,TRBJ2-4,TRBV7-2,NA,TGTGCCAGTACGACTGCCAAGGCGGCCATTCAGTACTTC,CASTTAKAAIQYF